This T cell receptor beta chain was obtained from a study of beta chain features in type 1 diabetes. For the study at large: Examination of sorted cells across all samples involved 98,000,000 or so cells.

The isolated RNA, all of it, was reverse transcribed, so expressed TCRB transcripts were what got sequenced. Generated by immunoSEQ multiplex PCR, the TCRdb table keeps only in-frame clones and is missing some. The table lists around 500,000 clones, 11% of them singletons. This CDR3 region has 14 residues. With 7 bases clipped from V and 6 bases from J, the junction kept 10 bases outside the gene matches. CDR1 and CDR2 from the germline V gene are MDHEN and SYDVKM. This TCR was recovered from a woman aged 18-29 years in good health. The sample taken for sequencing was naive CD4+ T cells from blood. This sequence joins TRBV28 and TRBJ2-3; 7 nucleotides match TRBD2. The CDR3 sequence is CASTRTSSRDTQYF. The CDR3 DNA sequence: TGTGCCAGCACGCGGACTAGTTCGCGGGATACGCAGTATTTT.